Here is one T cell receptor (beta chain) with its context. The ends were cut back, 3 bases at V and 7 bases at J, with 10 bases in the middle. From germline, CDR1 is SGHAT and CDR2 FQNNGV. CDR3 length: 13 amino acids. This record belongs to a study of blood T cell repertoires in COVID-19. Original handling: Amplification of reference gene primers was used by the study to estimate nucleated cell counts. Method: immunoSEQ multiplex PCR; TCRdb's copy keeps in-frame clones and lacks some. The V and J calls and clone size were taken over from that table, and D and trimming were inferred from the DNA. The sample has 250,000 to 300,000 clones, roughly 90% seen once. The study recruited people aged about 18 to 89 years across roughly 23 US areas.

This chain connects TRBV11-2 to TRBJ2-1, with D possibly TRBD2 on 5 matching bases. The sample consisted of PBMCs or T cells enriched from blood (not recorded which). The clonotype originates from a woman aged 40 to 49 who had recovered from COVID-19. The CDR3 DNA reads TGTGCCAGCAGCTTGAATCGGGGTAATGAGCAGTTCTTC. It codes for CASSLNRGNEQFF.